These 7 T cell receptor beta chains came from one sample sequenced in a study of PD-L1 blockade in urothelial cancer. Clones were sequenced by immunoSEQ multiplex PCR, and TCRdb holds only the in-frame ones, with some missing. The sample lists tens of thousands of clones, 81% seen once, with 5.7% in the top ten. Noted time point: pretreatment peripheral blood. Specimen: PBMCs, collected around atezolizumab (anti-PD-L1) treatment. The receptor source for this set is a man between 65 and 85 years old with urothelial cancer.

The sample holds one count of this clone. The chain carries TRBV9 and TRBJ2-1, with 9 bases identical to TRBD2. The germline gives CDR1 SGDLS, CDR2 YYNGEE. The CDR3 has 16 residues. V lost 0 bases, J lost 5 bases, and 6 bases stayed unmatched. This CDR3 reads CASSVAGTSFDNEQFF. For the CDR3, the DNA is TGTGCCAGCAGCGTAGCCGGGACTAGCTTTGACAATGAGCAGTTCTTC.

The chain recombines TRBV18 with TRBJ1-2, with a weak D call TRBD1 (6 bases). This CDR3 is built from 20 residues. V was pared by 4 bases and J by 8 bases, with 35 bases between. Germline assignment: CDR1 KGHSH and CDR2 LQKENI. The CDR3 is CASSQNSGTRGSQDIGGYTF. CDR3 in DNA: TGTGCCAGCTCACAGAATTCCGGGACTAGGGGGTCCCAAGATATAGGAGGCTACACCTTC.

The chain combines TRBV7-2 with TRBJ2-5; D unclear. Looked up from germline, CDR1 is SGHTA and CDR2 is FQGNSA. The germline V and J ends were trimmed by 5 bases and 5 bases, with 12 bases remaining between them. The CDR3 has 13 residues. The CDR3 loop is CASSQSPQETQYF. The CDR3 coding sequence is TGTGCCAGCAGCCAATCTCCGCAGGAGACCCAGTACTTC.

DNA for the CDR3: TGTGCCAGCAGCCGACAGGGGGCTTTCTCTGGGGCCAACGTCCTGACTTTC. This sequence encodes CASSRQGAFSGANVLTF. The rearrangement joins TRBV7-2 to TRBJ2-6; 10 nucleotides agree with TRBD1. Germline loops: CDR1 SGHTA, CDR2 FQGNSA. There are 17 residues in the CDR3. V trimming: 5 bases; J trimming: 0 bases; junction bases outside the gene matches: 4.

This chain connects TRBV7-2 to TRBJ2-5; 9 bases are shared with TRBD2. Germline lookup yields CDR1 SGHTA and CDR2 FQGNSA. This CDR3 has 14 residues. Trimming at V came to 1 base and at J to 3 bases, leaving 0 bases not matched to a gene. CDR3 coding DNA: TGTGCCAGCAGCTTAGTAGCGGGAGAAGAGACCCAGTACTTC. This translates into CASSLVAGEETQYF.

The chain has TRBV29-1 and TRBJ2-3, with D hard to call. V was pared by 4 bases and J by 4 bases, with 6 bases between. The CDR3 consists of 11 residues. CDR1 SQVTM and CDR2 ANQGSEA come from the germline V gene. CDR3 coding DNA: TGCAGCGTTGGTGCAGCAGATACGCAGTATTTT. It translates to CSVGAADTQYF.

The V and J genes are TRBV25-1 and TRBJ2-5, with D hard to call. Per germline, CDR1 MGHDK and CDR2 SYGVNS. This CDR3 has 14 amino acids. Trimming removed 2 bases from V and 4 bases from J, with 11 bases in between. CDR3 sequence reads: CASSESRMSETQYF. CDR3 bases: TGTGCCAGCAGTGAAAGCAGGATGTCAGAGACCCAGTACTTC.